This T cell receptor (beta chain) was documented in a study of T cells in Graves' hyperthyroidism and ophthalmopathy. In the study overall: Peripheral blood draws took place at initial diagnosis, ahead of any treatment. Regarding the study as a whole: The model foresaw ophthalmopathy a median roughly 6.5 months prior to onset.

This clonotype has a count of ten or more. Its antigen is unknown. No progression to ophthalmopathy during 18 months of follow-up defined stable disease. Thyroid ultrasound, orbital computed tomography, clinical symptoms, and serum thyroxine and TRAb underpinned diagnoses. The CDR3 length is 16 residues. The germline gives CDR1 MDHEN, CDR2 SYDVKM. V was cut by 3 bases and J by 0 bases, with 13 bases left in between. Template material for amplifying TCR beta CDR3 regions consisted of RNA transcripts. The HTBI set primed first-round TCR CDR3 RT-PCR. Via MiXCR, TCRdb re-called the multiplex PCR reads, giving one row per CDR3 protein. In the table there are 210,000 or so distinct CDR3 sequences, under 20% of which are singletons.

The sequenced material came from blood. The rearrangement uses TRBV28 and TRBJ2-3; a weak D match, TRBD2 (5 bases). This TCR came from a man over 45 with Graves' hyperthyroidism. CDR3 sequence (DNA): TGTGCCAGCAGTTTTATCGGGGATACTAGCACAGATACGCAGTATTTT. Translation: CASSFIGDTSTDTQYF.